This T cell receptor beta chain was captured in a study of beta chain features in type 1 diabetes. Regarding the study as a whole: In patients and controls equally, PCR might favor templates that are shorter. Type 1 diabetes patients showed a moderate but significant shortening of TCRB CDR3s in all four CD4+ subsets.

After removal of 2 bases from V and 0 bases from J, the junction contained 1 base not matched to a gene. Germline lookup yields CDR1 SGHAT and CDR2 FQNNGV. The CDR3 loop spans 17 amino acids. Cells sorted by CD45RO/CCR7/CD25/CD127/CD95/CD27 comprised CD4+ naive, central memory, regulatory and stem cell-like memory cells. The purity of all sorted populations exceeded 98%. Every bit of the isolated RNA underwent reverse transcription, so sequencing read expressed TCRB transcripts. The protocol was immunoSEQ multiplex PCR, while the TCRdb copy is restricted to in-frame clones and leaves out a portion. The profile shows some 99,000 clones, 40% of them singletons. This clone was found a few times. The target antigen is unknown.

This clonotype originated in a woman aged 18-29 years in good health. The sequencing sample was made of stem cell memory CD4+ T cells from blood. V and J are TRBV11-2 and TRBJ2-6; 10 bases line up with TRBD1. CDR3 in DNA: TGTGCCAGCAGCTTAAGGACAGGGGGCTCTGGGGCCAACGTCCTGACTTTC. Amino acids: CASSLRTGGSGANVLTF.